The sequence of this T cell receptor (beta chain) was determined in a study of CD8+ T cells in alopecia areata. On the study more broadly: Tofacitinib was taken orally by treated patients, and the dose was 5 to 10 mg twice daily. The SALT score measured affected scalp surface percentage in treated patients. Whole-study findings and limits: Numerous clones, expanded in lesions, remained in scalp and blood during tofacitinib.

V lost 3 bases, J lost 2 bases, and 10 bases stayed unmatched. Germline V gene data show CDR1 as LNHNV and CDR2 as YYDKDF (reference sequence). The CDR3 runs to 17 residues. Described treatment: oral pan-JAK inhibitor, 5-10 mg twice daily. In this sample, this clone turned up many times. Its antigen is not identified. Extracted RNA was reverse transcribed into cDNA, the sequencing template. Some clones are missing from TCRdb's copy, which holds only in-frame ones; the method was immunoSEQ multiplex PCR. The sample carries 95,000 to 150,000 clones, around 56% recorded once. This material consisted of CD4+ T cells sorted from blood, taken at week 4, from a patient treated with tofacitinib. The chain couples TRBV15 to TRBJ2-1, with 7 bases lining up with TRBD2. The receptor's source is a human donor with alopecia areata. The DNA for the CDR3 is TGTGCCACCAGCAGTCGGAGGACGGGAGGTACCTACAATGAGCAGTTCTTC. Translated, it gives CATSSRRTGGTYNEQFF.